A selection of T cell receptor beta chains follows, all from one sample in a study of T cell responses to AZD1222 COVID-19 vaccine. Assay: immunoSEQ multiplex PCR; the TCRdb copy retains only in-frame clones and omits some. The data contain approximately 110,000 clones, about 90% of them singletons. The specimen was peripheral blood, collected on day 0 of AZD1222 vaccination. The receptors originated from an adult in good health. CDR3s include the opening cysteine and the closing phenylalanine or tryptophan. A D gene is named only where the DNA matches it firmly. For some rows the clone size is stated as once, few or many, or as a class when expanded; others skip it.

size,D,V,J,DNA,CDR3
NA,NA,TRBV27,TRBJ1-6,TGTGCCAGCAGTTTGGGGAGCTCCTATAATTCACCCCTCCACTTT,CASSLGSSYNSPLHF
NA,NA,TRBV15,TRBJ1-2,TGTGCCACCAGCATCTCAGCAGGGGAGCGGAATGGCTACACCTTC,CATSISAGERNGYTF
once,TRBD2,TRBV4-3,TRBJ2-1,TGCGCCAGCAGCCAAGACGGGAGGGCCTACAATGAGCAGTTCTTC,CASSQDGRAYNEQFF
NA,NA,TRBV15,TRBJ1-1,TGTGCCACCAGCAGAGACCTCTCTGAAGCTTTCTTT,CATSRDLSEAFF
NA,NA,TRBV7-8,TRBJ2-1,TGTGCCAGCAGCTTAGTAGGGGCAGGGGAGCGCCCCTACAATGAGCAGTTCTTC,CASSLVGAGERPYNEQFF
NA,NA,TRBV6-5,TRBJ2-3,TGTGCCAGCATTCAACAGGGTGTCCCAGATACGCAGTATTTT,CASIQQGVPDTQYF
NA,TRBD1,TRBV6-5,TRBJ1-2,TGTGCCAGTTTGGACAGGGGAGATGGCTACACCTTC,CASLDRGDGYTF
NA,NA,TRBV20-1,TRBJ1-3,TGCAGTGCTAGTAAGAGCTCTGGAAACACCATATATTTT,CSASKSSGNTIYF
NA,NA,TRBV7-2,TRBJ1-2,TGTGCCAGCAGCTTAGTAAGTTCGGGAAGTGGCTACACCTTC,CASSLVSSGSGYTF
NA,NA,TRBV11-2,TRBJ2-1,TGTGCCAGCAGCAGCATAGCGGCATACAATGAGCAGTTCTTC,CASSSIAAYNEQFF
NA,NA,TRBV9,TRBJ1-2,TGTGCCAGCAGCGCGGGACGGTCGTATGGCTACACCTTC,CASSAGRSYGYTF
NA,NA,TRBV19,TRBJ1-1,TGTGCCAGTAGTACAACACCGGACGGTGAAGCTTTCTTT,CASSTTPDGEAFF
NA,TRBD1,TRBV19,TRBJ2-2,TGTGCCAGTACCTCAGGACAGGGTGTAGGGGAGCTGTTTTTT,CASTSGQGVGELFF
NA,NA,TRBV5-1,TRBJ1-1,TGCGCCAGCAGCTTGGGTGGGGCCGTGATGAACACTGAAGCTTTCTTT,CASSLGGAVMNTEAFF
NA,NA,TRBV2,TRBJ1-6,TGTGCCAGCAGTGAACGGTCTTTT,CASSERSF
few,NA,TRBV3-1/TRBV3-2,TRBJ2-2,TGTGCCAGCAGCCAACTGTACGGAGCGGTCCTTCCCGGGGAGCTGTTTTTT,CASSQLYGAVLPGELFF
NA,NA,TRBV28,TRBJ2-1,TGTGCCAGCAGTTTAGCGGAAAGGGGTTACAATGAGCAGTTCTTC,CASSLAERGYNEQFF
NA,NA,TRBV3-1/TRBV3-2,TRBJ2-5,TGTGCCAGCAGCCGCTCAGGGGGGGAGACCCAGTACTTC,CASSRSGGETQYF
NA,TRBD2,TRBV11-2,TRBJ2-4,TGTGCCAGCAGCCGTAATAGCGGGGGGGGCGACATTCAGTACTTC,CASSRNSGGGDIQYF
NA,NA,TRBV7-8,TRBJ1-3,TGTGCCAGCAGCTTAGTGAGGAGCCTAGCTCTAGGAAACACCATATATTTT,CASSLVRSLALGNTIYF
once,NA,TRBV3-1/TRBV3-2,TRBJ2-1,TGTGCCAGCAGCCCCCGGAGGGGGTTCGGTGAGCAGTTCTTC,CASSPRRGFGEQFF
NA,NA,TRBV18,TRBJ1-3,TGTGCCAGCTCACCATCCGGGTCCTCCTCTGGAAACACCATATATTTT,CASSPSGSSSGNTIYF
NA,NA,TRBV19,TRBJ1-6,TGTGCCAGTAGTCTTCGGCCCCTAATGGCGGGGAATTCACCCCTCCACTTT,CASSLRPLMAGNSPLHF